Each of the 7 T cell receptor beta chains below was sequenced from the same sample in a study of STAT5B mutations in CD4+ large granular lymphocyte leukemia. Libraries were prepared by immunoSEQ multiplex PCR; TCRdb keeps only in-frame clonotypes and omits some of them. In the table there are 8,100 or so clones, approximately 83% of which are singletons. Material for sequencing was PBMCs. The receptors here all came from a woman aged 55-75 years with CD4+ T-cell large granular lymphocyte leukemia.

The chain joins TRBV9 to TRBJ1-2; D remains unclear. The CDR3 loop spans 11 amino acids. Germline V gene lookup returns CDR1 SGDLS and CDR2 YYNGEE. Trimming left V 0 bases short and J 10 bases short, with 7 bases between. The CDR3 protein is CASSVAGFYTF. As DNA, the CDR3 is TGTGCCAGCAGCGTAGCCGGGTTCTACACCTTC.

The chain is built from TRBV15 and TRBJ2-3, with TRBD2 matching 11 bases. Germline V lookup: CDR1 LNHNV, CDR2 YYDKDF (reference sequence). J lost 5 bases, V lost 0 bases, and 7 bases had no gene match. The CDR3 is made up of 17 amino acids. In nucleotides, the CDR3 is TGTGCCACCAGCAGAGATGTTAGCGGGGGGGCCATAGATACGCAGTATTTT. It specifies CATSRDVSGGAIDTQYF.

The chain has TRBV30 and TRBJ1-1; D gene uncertain. The CDR3 length is 15 residues. The germline gives CDR1 GTSNPN, CDR2 SVGIG (reference sequence). V dropped 2 bases and J dropped 2 bases, with 15 bases sitting between them. In DNA, the CDR3 is TGTGCCTGGAGTCTCACCCGTGGGAGAAACACTGAAGCTTTCTTT. This translates into CAWSLTRGRNTEAFF.

The V call is TRBV15, the J call TRBJ2-7; D is undetermined. Trimming left V 5 bases short and J 1 base short, with 12 bases between. CDR1 LNHNV and CDR2 YYDKDF come from the germline V gene (reference sequence). This CDR3 region has 14 residues. The CDR3 nucleotides read TGTGCCACCAGCGGTCGTCTCGATTCCTACGAGCAGTACTTC. It encodes CATSGRLDSYEQYF.

The CDR3 DNA reads TGTGCCAGCAGCCTAGGACAGGGCAGGTTGGTGAGAGGCTACACCTTC. Translating gives CASSLGQGRLVRGYTF. The rearrangement uses TRBV5-6 and TRBJ1-2; TRBD1 agrees at 8 bases. V lost 4 bases to trimming and J lost 8 bases; unmatched junction nucleotides: 16. This CDR3 contains 16 residues. CDR1 and CDR2 from the germline V gene are SGHDT and YYEEEE.

Written as DNA, the CDR3 is TGTGCCAGCAGCTTAAGCGGGGCGAGCACAGATACGCAGTATTTT. Translation gives CASSLSGASTDTQYF. The chain recombines TRBV5-8 with TRBJ2-3; 7 positions match TRBD2. The CDR3 is 15 amino acids. V was clipped by 2 bases and J by 0 bases; unmatched bases: 3. Germline loops: CDR1 SGHTS, CDR2 YDEGEE.

The chain carries TRBV11-3 and TRBJ1-6; perhaps TRBD1 as D (5 bases). V was pared by 3 bases and J by 9 bases, with 9 bases between. The CDR3 spans 13 residues. Looked up from germline, CDR1 is SGHNT and CDR2 is YENEEA. Here the CDR3 DNA reads TGTGCCAGCAGCTTGAGGGGCGGTTCACCCCTCCACTTT. It codes for CASSLRGGSPLHF.